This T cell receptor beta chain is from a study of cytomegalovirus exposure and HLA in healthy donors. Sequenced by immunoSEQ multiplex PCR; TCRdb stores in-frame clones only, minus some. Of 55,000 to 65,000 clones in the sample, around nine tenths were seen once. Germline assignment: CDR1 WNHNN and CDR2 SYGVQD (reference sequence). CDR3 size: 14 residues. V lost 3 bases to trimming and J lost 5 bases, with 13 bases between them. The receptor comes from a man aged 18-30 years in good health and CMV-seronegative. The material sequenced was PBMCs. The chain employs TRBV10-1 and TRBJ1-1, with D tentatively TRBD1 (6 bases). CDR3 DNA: TGCGCCAGCAGTGATAGCAGGGGAAAAACTGAAGCTTTCTTT. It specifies CASSDSRGKTEAFF.